The rows below give T cell receptor beta chains drawn from one sample of a study of CD8 T cells in Susac syndrome. TCRdb reprocessed the immunoSEQ multiplex PCR reads with MiXCR, giving one entry per CDR3 protein. The sample comprises approximately 190,000 distinct CDR3 sequences, around 95% of which are singletons, and approximately 0.089% rests with the top ten. Sequenced sample: CD4+ T cells from PBMCs. The receptors shown here come from a human donor with Susac syndrome. CDR3s include the opening cysteine and the closing phenylalanine or tryptophan. The D gene is left open where the match is weak. Clone size is stated in some rows and not others, as once, few, many or a class when expanded.

j_call | d_call | clone_size | v_call | cdr3_nt | cdr3_aa
TRBJ1-1 | TRBD1 | - | TRBV12-3/TRBV12-4 | TGTGCCAGCCATAACAGGGGGATGAACACTGAAGCTTTCTTT | CASHNRGMNTEAFF
TRBJ1-4 | - | - | TRBV2 | TGTGCCAGCACCCGGGCTAAGGGGGAAAAACTGTTTTTT | CASTRAKGEKLFF
TRBJ1-4 | TRBD1 | - | TRBV11-2 | TGTGCCAGCAGCTTAGCAGGGGGACGGGAGAATGAAAAACTGTTTTTT | CASSLAGGRENEKLFF
TRBJ2-1 | - | few | TRBV3-1 | TGTGCCAGCAGTCCCCGACGGAACTACAATGAGCAGTTCTTC | CASSPRRNYNEQFF
TRBJ1-3 | TRBD1 | - | TRBV3-1 | TGTGCCAGCAGCCAACGATTGACAGGGGGTACTGGAAACACCATATATTTT | CASSQRLTGGTGNTIYF
TRBJ1-5 | - | - | TRBV4-1 | TGCGCCAGCAGCCAAGAGCAGGGGCGGGACAATCAGCCCCAGCATTTT | CASSQEQGRDNQPQHF
TRBJ2-2 | - | - | TRBV13 | TGTGCCAGCAGCTTTCGGATCAGGGCCGGGGAGCTGTTTTTT | CASSFRIRAGELFF
TRBJ2-1 | TRBD1 | - | TRBV24-1 | TGTGCCACCAGTGATGCCGGGACAGGGAGACACAATGAGCAGTTCTTC | CATSDAGTGRHNEQFF
TRBJ1-6 | - | - | TRBV30 | TGTGCCTGGAGTGCCTTAGGGGTTTATGATTCACCCCTCCACTTT | CAWSALGVYDSPLHF
TRBJ2-5 | - | - | TRBV6-2/TRBV6-3 | TGTGCCAGCAGTTACGGGGCTAAAGGATTCCAAGAGACCCAGTACTTC | CASSYGAKGFQETQYF
TRBJ2-3 | - | - | TRBV20-1 | TGCACCCCGTCGACAGATACGCAGTATTTT | CTPSTDTQYF
TRBJ2-7 | - | - | TRBV7-2 | TGTGCCAGCAGCTTAGGGGGGCAGGGGTTGCACAACGAGCAGTACTTC | CASSLGGQGLHNEQYF
TRBJ2-5 | - | - | TRBV12-3/TRBV12-4 | TGTGCCAGCAGGGTGGGCAGTCAACCCCAAGAGACCCAGTACTTC | CASRVGSQPQETQYF
TRBJ2-5 | - | - | TRBV5-4 | TGTGCCAGCAGAATCCCGGGACACGAGACCCAGTACTTC | CASRIPGHETQYF
TRBJ1-2 | - | - | TRBV7-3 | TGTGCCAGCAGCACACATGGACAACCTAACTATGGCTACACCTTC | CASSTHGQPNYGYTF
TRBJ2-1 | TRBD1 | - | TRBV18 | TGTGCCAGCTCACGCGACAGGGGGTCATGGTATGAGCAGTTCTTC | CASSRDRGSWYEQFF
TRBJ1-1 | - | - | TRBV4-1 | TGCGCCAGCAGCCAAGTCGCCGGCTCGTGGACTGAAGCTTTCTTT | CASSQVAGSWTEAFF
TRBJ2-5 | TRBD2 | - | TRBV7-2 | TGTGCCAGCAGCTTAGGAAGCGGGGCCGAGACCCAGTACTTC | CASSLGSGAETQYF
TRBJ1-6 | - | - | TRBV27 | TGTGCCAGCAGTTTCCTATTGGGTTCACCCCTCCACTTT | CASSFLLGSPLHF
TRBJ2-6 | - | - | TRBV5-4 | TGTGCCAGCAGCTCTCCCGGGGCCAACGTCCTGACTTTC | CASSSPGANVLTF
TRBJ2-3 | TRBD2 | - | TRBV11-2 | TGTGCCAGCAGCTTATCGAGCGGGGGATCGCCGCAGTATTTT | CASSLSSGGSPQYF
TRBJ2-3 | TRBD2 | - | TRBV6-6 | TGTGCCAGCAGTGATCGGGGGGATGCCACAGATACGCAGTATTTT | CASSDRGDATDTQYF
TRBJ1-4 | - | - | TRBV20-1 | TGCAGTGCTAGCGGGGGGACTAATGAAAAACTGTTTTTT | CSASGGTNEKLFF
TRBJ1-3 | - | - | TRBV14 | TGTGCCAGCAGCCAAGATCTGGTGGGGACCATATATTTT | CASSQDLVGTIYF
TRBJ1-5 | - | - | TRBV20-1 | TGCAGTGCTAGAGAAGTCTCAGCCGGCCAGCCCCAGCATTTT | CSAREVSAGQPQHF
TRBJ2-7 | - | - | TRBV13 | TGTGCCAGCAGCTTAATTGGGCAGGGTTACGAGCAGTACTTC | CASSLIGQGYEQYF
TRBJ1-6 | - | - | TRBV2 | TGTGCCAGCAGTGAACAGGCTCCCTATAATTCACCCCTCCACTTT | CASSEQAPYNSPLHF
TRBJ1-6 | - | - | TRBV10-3 | TGTGCCATCAGTTCCGACAGCTCCTATAATTCACCCCTCCACTTT | CAISSDSSYNSPLHF
TRBJ2-2 | - | once | TRBV11-3 | TGTGCCAGCAGCACCGGGGCAACCGGGGAGCTGTTTTTT | CASSTGATGELFF
TRBJ2-1 | - | - | TRBV12-3/TRBV12-4 | TGTGCCAGCAGTTTAGCCAGTGGGGGCTACAATGAGCAGTTCTTC | CASSLASGGYNEQFF
TRBJ2-7 | - | - | TRBV14 | TGTGCCAGCAGCCGGGCCAACTACGAGCAGTACTTC | CASSRANYEQYF
TRBJ1-2 | - | - | TRBV20-1 | TGCAGTGCTAGAGGATCCTTACACTATGGCTACACCTTC | CSARGSLHYGYTF
TRBJ2-7 | TRBD1 | - | TRBV6-5 | TGTGCCAGCAGAGTGCCGGGACAGGGCTCCGAGCAGTACTTC | CASRVPGQGSEQYF
TRBJ2-1 | TRBD2 | - | TRBV4-2 | TGTGCCAGCAGCCAAGATAGCGCGGGGGGGCCGGGGCAGTTCTTC | CASSQDSAGGPGQFF
TRBJ1-1 | - | - | TRBV12-3/TRBV12-4 | TGTGCCAGCAGTCGCAGGGCTGAAGCTTTCTTT | CASSRRAEAFF
TRBJ2-3 | TRBD2 | - | TRBV11-2 | TGTGCCAGCAGCATCAGACTAGCGGGAAGGGACACAGATACGCAGTATTTT | CASSIRLAGRDTDTQYF
TRBJ2-7 | - | - | TRBV5-1 | TGCGCCAGCAGCTCCGGACTGAGGAGCTCCTACGAGCAGTACTTC | CASSSGLRSSYEQYF
TRBJ2-3 | TRBD1 | - | TRBV30 | TGTGCCTGGAGTGTAGAGGTGCCAGCCAGGGGGACGCAGTATTTT | CAWSVEVPARGTQYF
TRBJ2-3 | - | - | TRBV2 | TGTGCCAGCAGAGAAGGGGGTCCAGATACGCAGTATTTT | CASREGGPDTQYF
TRBJ1-2 | - | - | TRBV7-8 | TGTGCCAGCAGCTTGGACAGTCAAGCTAACTATGGCTACACCTTC | CASSLDSQANYGYTF
TRBJ2-1 | - | - | TRBV2 | TGTGCCAGCAGTGCCGGGACCTGGGATGAGCAGTTCTTC | CASSAGTWDEQFF
TRBJ2-1 | TRBD2 | once | TRBV5-1 | TGCGCCAGCAGCCCAAGCGGGGGGCCCTATGAGCAGTTCTTC | CASSPSGGPYEQFF
TRBJ2-1 | - | - | TRBV6-2/TRBV6-3 | TGTGCCAGCAGTTCGACTAGATCTGAGCAGTTCTTC | CASSSTRSEQFF
TRBJ1-4 | TRBD1 | - | TRBV25-1 | TGTGCCAGCAGTGAACCGGGACAGAGTCCAACTAATGAAAAACTGTTTTTT | CASSEPGQSPTNEKLFF
TRBJ1-5 | TRBD1 | once | TRBV20-1 | TGCAGTGCCATGGGACAGGCGTTATATCAGCCCCAGCATTTT | CSAMGQALYQPQHF
TRBJ2-2 | - | - | TRBV10-3 | TGTGCCACTTTGAACACCGGGGAGCTGTTTTTT | CATLNTGELFF
TRBJ1-6 | TRBD1 | once | TRBV7-8 | TGTGCCAGCAGCCCGGGGACAGGGACTTCTAATTCACCCCTCCACTTT | CASSPGTGTSNSPLHF
TRBJ2-5 | - | - | TRBV21-1 | TGTGCCAGCAGCGAGGACACCACAATCGTCCCAAGGACCCAGTACTTC | CASSEDTTIVPRTQYF
TRBJ2-7 | TRBD2 | once | TRBV6-5 | TGTGCCAGCAGTTCCCCGGGACTAGCGGGGGGGCCTCACGAGCAGTACTTC | CASSSPGLAGGPHEQYF
TRBJ2-5 | TRBD2 | - | TRBV20-1 | TGCAGTGCACGAATTAGCGGGGGGAACCAAGAGACCCAGTACTTC | CSARISGGNQETQYF
TRBJ2-1 | TRBD1 | - | TRBV3-1 | TGTGCCAGCAAACCTCAGACAGGGGGCAATGAGCAGTTCTTC | CASKPQTGGNEQFF
TRBJ2-2 | TRBD2 | - | TRBV6-1 | TGTGCCAGCAGTCGACCCGGGACTAGGAACACCGGGGAGCTGTTTTTT | CASSRPGTRNTGELFF
TRBJ2-7 | TRBD1 | - | TRBV7-3 | TGTGCCAGCAGCCTCCAAACAGGGGACGCGTACGAGCAGTACTTC | CASSLQTGDAYEQYF
TRBJ2-1 | - | - | TRBV11-1 | TGTGCCAGCAGCTTAGGCAGATACAATGAGCAGTTCTTC | CASSLGRYNEQFF
TRBJ1-1 | TRBD1 | - | TRBV5-1 | TGCGCCAGCAGCCCCTGGGACAGGCCGAACACTGAAGCTTTCTTT | CASSPWDRPNTEAFF